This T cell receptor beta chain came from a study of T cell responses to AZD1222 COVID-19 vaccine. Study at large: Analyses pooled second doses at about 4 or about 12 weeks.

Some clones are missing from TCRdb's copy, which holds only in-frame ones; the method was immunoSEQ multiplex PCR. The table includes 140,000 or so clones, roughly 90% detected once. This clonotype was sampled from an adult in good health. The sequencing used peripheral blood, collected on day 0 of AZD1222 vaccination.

The CDR3 loop is CASSMDVDSPLHF. DNA of the CDR3: TGTGCCAGCAGCATGGACGTGGATTCACCCCTCCACTTT. J is TRBJ1-6 and V is TRBV7-2; D gene ambiguous. V lost 5 bases, J lost 8 bases, and 10 bases lay in between. The CDR3 sequence is 13 residues long. Germline lookup yields CDR1 SGHTA and CDR2 FQGNSA.